One TCR beta chain is described in this entry. These data originate in a study of T cells in Graves' hyperthyroidism and ophthalmopathy. There were TCR beta CDR3 regions amplified from RNA transcripts. A first-round RT-PCR of the TCR CDR3 used the HTBI primer set. From the multiplex PCR reads, TCRdb called clonotypes with MiXCR, one entry per CDR3 protein. Among 300,000 to 350,000 distinct CDR3 sequences listed, approximately 13% were seen once. Stable Graves' hyperthyroidism meant no ophthalmopathy progression within 18 months. The hyperthyroidism was newly diagnosed and had lasted under 2 months; the patients were aged 18 to 65. Exclusion of a patient resulted from uncontrolled infection, other autoimmune disease, pregnancy or lactation. Cells are PBMCs isolated from over 7.5 ml of fresh blood. This clonotype was obtained from a woman aged 25-40 years with Graves' hyperthyroidism. Sequencing input: blood.

The CDR3 sequence: CSARALTPPGGYTF. In nucleotides, the CDR3 is TGCAGTGCTAGGGCCCTGACACCGCCGGGAGGCTACACCTTC. The chain couples TRBV20-1 to TRBJ1-2, with unresolved D. CDR1 is DFQATT and CDR2 is SNEGSKA in the germline V gene (reference sequence). V was cut by 3 bases and J by 8 bases, with 19 bases left in between. The CDR3 is 14 residues long.